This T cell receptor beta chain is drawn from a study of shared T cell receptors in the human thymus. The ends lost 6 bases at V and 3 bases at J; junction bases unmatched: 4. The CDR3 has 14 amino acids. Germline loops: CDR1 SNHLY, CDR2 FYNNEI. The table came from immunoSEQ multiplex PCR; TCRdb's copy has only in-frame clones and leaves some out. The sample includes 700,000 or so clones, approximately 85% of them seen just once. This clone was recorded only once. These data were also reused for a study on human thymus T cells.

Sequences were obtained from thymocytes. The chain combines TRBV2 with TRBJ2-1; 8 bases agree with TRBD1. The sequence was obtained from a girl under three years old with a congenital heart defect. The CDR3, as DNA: TGTGCCAGCAGGGACAGGGAAGACTACAATGAGCAGTTCTTC. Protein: CASRDREDYNEQFF.